The entry below describes one T cell receptor (beta chain). Trimming took 4 bases from V and 6 from J, leaving 13 bases between them. Per the germline V gene, CDR1 is SNHLY and CDR2 is FYNNEI. The CDR3 totals 13 residues. Construction of the TCRbeta library involved unique molecular identifiers. TCRdb reprocessed the PCR reads via MiXCR and lists one record per CDR3 protein. This sample has 300,000 or so distinct CDR3 sequences, with more than 8% found just once. These data originate in a study of T-cell reconstitution after alpha-beta-depleted transplantation in children. The receptor was isolated from a human donor who donated a stem cell graft to a child with SCID. Here the sequenced sample was PBMCs from the stem cell graft donor, taken from the stem cell graft. This chain uses TRBV2 with TRBJ2-7; no definite D call. The CDR3 DNA sequence: TGTGCCAGCAGTGCAGTTCGGAGTGGCGAGCAGTACTTC. It translates to CASSAVRSGEQYF.